The 9 T cell receptor delta chains in this list originate from one sample, sequenced in a study of gamma-delta chains in newborns, infants, children. TCRdb re-called the reads with CATT. Here the sample spans about 8,000 delta-chain clones, about 1.6% being singletons. The sequenced sample consisted of blood. These receptors all stem from a child who was a newborn, infant or young child, either healthy, febrile or measles-vaccinated (not recorded which).

A note on this clone: Other DNA sequences from this sample encode an identical CDR3 as well. The chain is built from TRDV1 and TRDJ1, with TRDD3 identical over 7 bases. In germline, CDR1 is TSWWSYY, CDR2 QGS. The CDR3 has 20 amino acids. V was clipped by 6 bases and J by 0 bases; unmatched bases: 22. The CDR3 loop reads CALGIFRRGGSLPYTDKLIF. The CDR3 nucleotides are TGTGCTCTTGGTATCTTCCGCAGGGGGGGATCCCTCCCGTACACCGATAAACTCATCTTT.

Judged by abundance, this clone is medium-sized. The V call is TRDV1, the J call TRDJ1; 10 positions match TRDD3. Germline V gene data show CDR1 as TSWWSYY and CDR2 as QGS. V gave up 0 bases and J gave up 0 bases; unmatched junction bases: 13. The CDR3 totals 20 residues. In nucleotides, the CDR3 is TGTGCTCTTGGGGAACTAGCTCCAGAAGTACTGGGGGATTACACCGATAAACTCATCTTT. Amino acid sequence: CALGELAPEVLGDYTDKLIF.

The chain carries TRDV3 and TRDJ1, with 11 bases that match TRDD3. TCRdb lists no J gene, so it was determined here by aligning the DNA to germline. This CDR3 spans 20 amino acids. Trimming removed 2 bases from V and 4 bases from J; junction bases left unmatched: 24. Germline V gene sequence: CDR1 TVYSNPD, CDR2 GDNSRS (reference sequence). In DNA, the CDR3 is TGTGCCTTTTGCCGCTACGGTGTGGCTGGGGGATACTTAGGGAGCGATAAACTCATCTTT. Protein sequence: CAFCRYGVAGGYLGSDKLIF.

For this clone: The TCRdb protein, from a much larger clone, departs from this DNA's translation at residue 15, likely by read error; the protein shown derives from the DNA. V is TRDV1 and J is TRDJ1, with TRDD3 identical over 8 bases. The CDR3 has 19 amino acids. CDR1 is TSWWSYY, CDR2 QGS, per germline. The CDR3 DNA follows: TGTGCTCTTGGGGAATATGCTGGGGTGGGGGATCCCAACACCGTTAAACTCATCTTT. This gives the protein CALGEYAGVGDPNTVKLIF.

This clone has only a few counts. Translating this DNA gives a protein that differs at residue 10 from the TCRdb one, which belongs to a much larger clone; a read error is likely, and the protein shown is this translation. The V call is TRDV1, the J call TRDJ1, with D perhaps TRDD2 (6 bases). The germline gives CDR1 TSWWSYY, CDR2 QGS. The CDR3 is made up of 16 amino acids. V lost 0 bases and J 1 base, leaving 12 bases between the germline ends. The DNA of the CDR3 is TGTGCTCTTGGGGAACTTCCTTCCAGGTGCACCGATAAACTCATCTTT. It is translated as CALGELPSRCTDKLIF.

In its sample, this clone was seen a few times. TCRdb attributes to this sequence the protein of a much larger clone, which differs from the DNA translation at residue 3; a read error is likely, and the protein displayed is translated from the DNA. The chain employs TRDV2 and TRDJ1, with TRDD3 matching 10 bases. CDR1 and CDR2 from the germline V gene are GEAIGNYY and EKD. This CDR3 has 16 amino acids. The CDR3 is CASDTRTGGYADKLIF. CDR3 nucleotide sequence: TGTGCCAGTGACACCCGAACAGGGGGATACGCCGATAAACTCATCTTT.

The table lists this clone with a few counts. At residue 11, TCRdb's protein disagrees with the DNA translation; the protein shown here derives from the DNA. The V call is TRDV1, the J call TRDJ1; TRDD2 might be the D (6 bases). V lost 2 bases and J lost 10, with 17 bases in between. This CDR3 contains 14 residues. Per germline, CDR1 TSWWSYY and CDR2 QGS. The CDR3 sequence: CALGERGFLSRLIF. The CDR3 DNA reads as TGTGCTCTTGGGGAAAGGGGCTTCCTTTCCAGACTCATCTTT.

The table lists this clone with a few counts. The protein TCRdb lists belongs to a much larger clone and differs from this DNA's translation at residue 17, which points to a read error; the protein shown is made from the DNA. The rearrangement links TRDV2 to TRDJ3; TRDD3 is a possible D gene (5 bases). The germline V gene encodes CDR1 GEAIGNYY and CDR2 EKD. This CDR3 comprises 18 residues. The CDR3 sequence is CACDTVAGSSWDTRQMIF. DNA of the CDR3: TGTGCCTGTGACACCGTTGCGGGAAGCTCCTGGGACACCCGACAGATGATTTTC.

This clone is labeled as large. The sample holds other DNA sequences that translate to the same CDR3. The rearrangement uses TRDV2 and TRDJ3, with TRDD3 identical over 10 bases. The germline V gene encodes CDR1 GEAIGNYY and CDR2 EKD. Trimming removed 0 bases from V and 2 bases from J; junction bases left unmatched: 0. The CDR3 has 17 residues. The chain's CDR3 is CACDTLGDTWDTRQMFF. The CDR3, as DNA: TGTGCCTGTGACACCCTGGGGGATACCTGGGACACCCGACAGATGTTTTTC.